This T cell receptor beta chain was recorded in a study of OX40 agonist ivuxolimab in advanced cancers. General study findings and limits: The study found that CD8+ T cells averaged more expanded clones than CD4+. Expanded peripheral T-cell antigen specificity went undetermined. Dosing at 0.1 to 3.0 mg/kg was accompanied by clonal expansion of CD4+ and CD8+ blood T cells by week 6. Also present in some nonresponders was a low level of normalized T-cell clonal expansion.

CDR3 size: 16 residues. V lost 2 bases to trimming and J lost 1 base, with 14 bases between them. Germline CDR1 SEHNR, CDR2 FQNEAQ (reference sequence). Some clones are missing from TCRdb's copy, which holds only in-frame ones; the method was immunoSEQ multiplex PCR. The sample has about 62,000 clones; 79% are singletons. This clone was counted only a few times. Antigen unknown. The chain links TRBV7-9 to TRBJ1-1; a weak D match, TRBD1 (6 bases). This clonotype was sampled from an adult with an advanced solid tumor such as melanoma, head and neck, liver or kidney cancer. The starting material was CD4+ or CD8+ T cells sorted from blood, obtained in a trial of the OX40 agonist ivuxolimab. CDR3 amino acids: CASSLTGAGQNTEAFF. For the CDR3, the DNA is TGTGCCAGCAGCTTAACGGGGGCCGGTCAGAACACTGAAGCTTTCTTT.